The T cell receptor (beta chain) described here comes from a study of spatial heterogeneity in lung cancer. The study, taken as a whole, reports: Of the expanded TCRs, ubiquitous and regional counts tracked the counts of ubiquitous and regional nonsynonymous mutations, respectively. Alpha and beta chain coverage of tumor T cells was estimated at about 7.6% and 13%, respectively. In tumors, expanded intratumoral alpha and beta TCR counts tracked mutation counts.

The time point was: sample taken at primary tumor resection. Trimming pared 9 bases from V and 1 base from J, leaving 10 bases between. Germline CDR1 and CDR2: MDHEN and SYDVKM. CDR3 length equals 12 residues. Individual TCR cDNA molecules each bore their own unique molecular identifier. TCRdb re-analysed the 5' RACE reads in MiXCR, keeping a single row per CDR3 protein. The sample carries over 1,500 distinct CDR3 sequences, over 5.5% recorded once. This clonotype is categorized as medium-sized. No antigen is known for it. The specimen was lung tumor tissue, collected at surgery. The sequence derives from a female donor with early-stage non-small cell lung cancer. This chain links TRBV28 with TRBJ2-7; D remains unclear. CDR3 residues: CASCSISYEQYV. The CDR3 nucleotides are TGTGCCAGTTGCAGCATATCCTACGAGCAGTACGTC.